Each of the 23 T cell receptor beta chains below was sequenced from the same sample in a study of T cells in women clearing cervical HPV infection (dated by TCRdb to the late 2010s). The protocol used for the library was the immunoSEQ multiplex PCR assay. Held by TCRdb, this immuneACCESS table contains in-frame sequences only and omits some clones. Under half of the omission traces to an unresolved V gene where checked; the cause of the rest is unknown. The table for this sample lists about 15,000 clones. Around 10% of the sample goes to the ten largest clones. Sequenced material: blood buffy coat. These TCRs come from a woman between 18 and 69 years old with a cervical HPV16 infection that either progressed to CIN3+ or cleared (not recorded which).

A remark on this clone: The CDR3 goes on 3 residues after the read ends, and that part is filled in from the germline J gene. The chain carries TRBV2 and TRBJ2-7, with unresolved D. The V end lost 4 bases, the J end lost 2 bases, and 6 bases lay between the germline ends. In germline, CDR1 is SNHLY, CDR2 FYNNEI. The CDR3 is 12 amino acids. The CDR3 spells CASSGAAYEQYF. The DNA read from the CDR3 is TGTGCCAGCAGTGGGGCTGCCTACGAG.

Note on this clone: Read coverage stops 3 residues before the CDR3 terminus; the germline J gene supplies the remainder. V and J are TRBV30 and TRBJ2-5; 8 nucleotides match TRBD2. Germline CDR1 GTSNPN, CDR2 SVGIG (reference sequence). V lost 0 bases to trimming and J lost 6 bases; unmatched junction nucleotides: 15. The CDR3 is 17 residues long. CDR3 DNA (partial): TGTGCCTGGAGTGTAGGGGAATGGCGGGGGGTGGTGAAGACC. This codes for CAWSVGEWRGVVKT. The entire CDR3 protein is CAWSVGEWRGVVKTQYF.

Remarks on this clone: The read ends 3 residues shy of where the CDR3 ends; the end is completed using the germline J gene. The chain carries TRBV13 and TRBJ2-5; 7 bases are shared with TRBD2. Losses at the gene ends were 3 bases for V and 2 bases for J; bases not matched to a gene: 6. The CDR3 runs 15 residues. Per germline, CDR1 PRHDT and CDR2 FYEKMQ (reference sequence). This CDR3 is CASSFRDYIQETQYF. The sequenced part of the CDR3 DNA is TGTGCCAGCAGCTTTCGGGACTATATTCAAGAGACC.

About this clone: With the read ending 3 residues before the CDR3 end, the germline J gene is used to fill in that end. The chain is built from TRBV12-3 or TRBV12-4 and TRBJ2-1, with 11 bases aligning to TRBD2. The V gene end was trimmed by 6 bases and the J gene end by 9 bases; junction bases not matched to a gene: 7. The CDR3 consists of 14 residues. CDR3 amino acids: CASRISGRGGEQFF. The sequenced CDR3 bases are TGTGCCAGCAGAATTAGCGGGAGGGGAGGTGAG.

Concerning this clone itself: Coverage ceases 3 residues before the CDR3 finishes, and the germline J gene fills in the end. The V gene is TRBV5-1, the J gene TRBJ2-3; 10 bases align to TRBD2. Germline V CDR1 and CDR2: SGHRS, YFSETQ. J lost 0 bases, V lost 3 bases, and 4 bases had no gene match. The length of the CDR3 is 16 residues. The sequenced CDR3 bases are TGCGCCAGCAGCTCCCGGACTAGCGGAAGCACAGATACG. This encodes CASSSRTSGSTDT. The full CDR3 sequence reads CASSSRTSGSTDTQYF.

Turning to this clone: The missing CDR3 end, 3 residues past where the read stops, is filled in from the germline J gene. The rearrangement uses TRBV5-1 and TRBJ2-5; maybe TRBD1 (5 bases). The V gene's germline CDR1 is SGHRS and CDR2 YFSETQ. Trimming removed 7 bases from V and 4 bases from J, with 11 bases in between. CDR3 length: 12 amino acids. This CDR3 reads CASAEGAETQYF. CDR3 DNA, as far as it was read: TGCGCCAGCGCCGAAGGGGCAGAGACC.

A word on this clone: The read comes to an end 3 residues before the CDR3 does, leaving the germline J gene to fill in the end. The rearrangement joins TRBV2 to TRBJ2-2; possible D gene TRBD1, 6 bases. This CDR3 has 14 residues. The germline gives CDR1 SNHLY, CDR2 FYNNEI. V lost 8 bases, J lost 1 base, and 11 bases lay in between. Here the CDR3 reads CASLRQENTGELFF. Incomplete CDR3 DNA: TGTGCCAGCTTACGACAGGAGAACACCGGGGAG.

As to this clone: Coverage ceases 3 residues before the CDR3 finishes, and the germline J gene fills in the end. The chain links TRBV30 to TRBJ1-1; D perhaps matches TRBD1 (5 bases). CDR1 is GTSNPN and CDR2 is SVGIG in the germline V gene (reference sequence). The length of the CDR3 is 13 residues. Trimming left V 8 bases short and J 4 bases short, with 17 bases between. The covered CDR3 bases are TGTGCCGGAGGGGCGGAAATGGGCACTGAA. This codes for CAGGAEMGTE. The entire CDR3 protein reads CAGGAEMGTEAFF.

A note on this clone: The read ends 3 residues before the CDR3 terminus; that terminus is restored from the germline J gene. The genes are TRBV19 and TRBJ1-1, with no clear D. The length of the CDR3 is 15 residues. Germline CDR1 is LNHDA and CDR2 is SQIVND (reference sequence). With 3 bases removed from V and 1 base from J, the gap between germline ends came to 12 bases. The chain's CDR3 is CASSIDRAGNTEAFF. The CDR3 bases that were read are TGTGCCAGTAGTATTGATAGGGCGGGGAACACTGAA.

Worth noting for this clone: The CDR3 end falls 3 residues outside the read, so it is completed with the germline J gene. V and J are TRBV12-3 or TRBV12-4 and TRBJ1-6, with a possible D match to TRBD1 (5 bases). The CDR3 consists of 15 residues. V was pared by 5 bases and J by 9 bases, with 17 bases between. The CDR3 region is CASSPPSGAGSPLHF. The CDR3 bases that were read are TGTGCCAGCAGTCCACCTTCTGGGGCTGGTTCACCC.

Concerning this clone itself: From the germline J gene comes the end of the CDR3, since the read stops 3 residues before it. This chain joins TRBV2 and TRBJ2-5; 7 positions agree with TRBD1. This CDR3 is 15 amino acids long. Losses at the gene ends were 2 bases for V and 5 bases for J; bases not matched to a gene: 8. From germline, CDR1 is SNHLY and CDR2 FYNNEI. The CDR3 protein is CASSELTGWLETQYF. Partial CDR3 DNA: TGTGCCAGCAGTGAACTGACAGGGTGGTTGGAGACC.

Worth noting for this clone: The sequenced fragment ends 3 residues before the CDR3 boundary, so the rest is inferred from the germline J gene. V usage is TRBV19 and J usage is TRBJ2-5; D might be TRBD1 (6 bases). This CDR3 is built from 13 residues. Germline V gene data show CDR1 as LNHDA and CDR2 as SQIVND (reference sequence). V lost 7 bases to trimming and J lost 5 bases, with 14 bases between them. CDR3 residues: CASTPSRGETQYF. The covered CDR3 bases are TGTGCCAGTACCCCCAGCAGGGGTGAGACC.

Comment on this clone: The CDR3 goes on 3 residues after the read ends, and that part is filled in from the germline J gene. The chain uses TRBV6-2 or TRBV6-3 and TRBJ2-1, with 11 positions matching TRBD2. Per germline, CDR1 MNHEY and CDR2 SVGEGT. The length of the CDR3 is 14 residues. V shed 8 bases, J shed 8 bases, and the junction held 8 bases outside the gene matches. The CDR3 loop reads CASATSGSVHEQFF. The CDR3 DNA, read in part, is TGTGCCAGCGCCACTAGCGGGAGTGTCCATGAG.

For this clone: The CDR3 goes on 3 residues after the read ends, and that part is filled in from the germline J gene. V is TRBV19 and J is TRBJ2-7, with unresolved D. Germline V gene sequence: CDR1 LNHDA, CDR2 SQIVND (reference sequence). Trimming left V 5 bases short and J 0 bases short, with 8 bases between. The CDR3 has 13 residues. The CDR3 reads CASSPSPSYEQYF. The DNA read from the CDR3 is TGTGCCAGTAGTCCCTCTCCCTCCTACGAG.

As regards this clone: The read ends 3 residues shy of where the CDR3 ends; the end is completed using the germline J gene. J is TRBJ2-1 and V is TRBV19; D is ambiguous. Germline assignment: CDR1 LNHDA and CDR2 SQIVND (reference sequence). Deletions cut 5 bases from V and 0 bases from J, with 5 bases between. CDR3 length: 13 residues. CDR3: CASSPVSYNEQFF. CDR3 DNA, as far as it was read: TGTGCCAGTAGTCCAGTCTCCTACAATGAG.

On this clone itself: The read gets to within 3 residues of the CDR3 end, and the germline J gene fills in the rest. V gene TRBV7-8 combines with J gene TRBJ1-3; D is undetermined. The CDR3 consists of 17 residues. Germline values: CDR1 SGHVS, CDR2 FQNEAQ. V was pared by 5 bases and J by 0 bases, with 17 bases between. CDR3 loop: CASSARPRSHSGNTIYF. Incomplete CDR3 DNA: TGTGCCAGCAGCGCCAGACCCAGGTCTCACTCTGGAAACACC.

Regarding this clone: The read stops 3 residues short of the end of the CDR3; the missing end is completed from the germline J gene. The chain couples TRBV16 to TRBJ2-1; a possible D gene is TRBD2 (5 bases). Germline lookup yields CDR1 KGHSY and CDR2 FQNENV. CDR3 size: 16 residues. V was clipped by 4 bases and J by 4 bases, with 17 bases between them. The CDR3 sequence: CASSPHLDFGYNEQFF. CDR3 DNA (partial): TGTGCCAGCAGCCCTCATTTGGACTTCGGGTACAATGAG.

On this clone: The read comes to an end 3 residues before the CDR3 does, leaving the germline J gene to fill in the end. The chain is built from TRBV10-3 and TRBJ2-7; 9 bases align to TRBD1. V dropped 4 bases and J dropped 1; count of bases not matched to a gene: 8. The CDR3 sequence is 16 residues long. The germline gives CDR1 ENHRY, CDR2 SYGVKD. CDR3 protein: CAISAGPGQGSYEQYF. The CDR3 DNA, read in part, is TGTGCCATCAGTGCGGGACCGGGACAGGGTTCCTACGAG.

The CDR3 protein is CSVPPLAGETQYF. The covered CDR3 bases are TGCAGTGTCCCCCCCCTAGCGGGAGAGACC. This chain uses TRBV20-1 with TRBJ2-5; TRBD2 agrees at 8 bases. Sequencing ends 3 residues short of the CDR3 end; the germline J gene provides the rest. This CDR3 contains 13 residues. The V segment lost 7 bases and the J segment 4 bases; nucleotides outside the gene matches: 8. Germline V CDR1 and CDR2: DFQATT, SNEGSKA (reference sequence).

In the case of this clone: The read ends 3 residues before the CDR3 terminus; that terminus is restored from the germline J gene. V and J are TRBV18 and TRBJ2-1; TRBD2 might be the D (6 bases). The V and J ends lost 3 bases and 6 bases respectively, with 15 bases between them. The CDR3 extends over 15 amino acids. Germline CDR1 KGHSH, CDR2 LQKENI. The sequenced CDR3 bases are TGTGCCAGCTCACCGGGTTTGACTAGGGGCAATGAG. Its protein product is CASSPGLTRGNE. The CDR3 in its entirety is CASSPGLTRGNEQFF.

As regards this clone: The read stops 3 residues short of the end of the CDR3; the missing end is completed from the germline J gene. The V gene is TRBV20-1, the J gene TRBJ1-4; the D gene is possibly TRBD1 (6 bases). V was cut by 0 bases and J by 3 bases, with 11 bases left in between. Germline-derived CDR1 and CDR2 are DFQATT and SNEGSKA (reference sequence). The CDR3 runs to 15 residues. CDR3 bases read: TGCAGTGCTAGAGAGGCAGGGGTTGCTAATGAAAAA. It yields the protein CSAREAGVANEK. The CDR3 as a whole reads CSAREAGVANEKLFF.

For this clone: The CDR3 end falls 3 residues outside the read, so it is completed with the germline J gene. The gene calls are TRBV18 and TRBJ1-1, with TRBD1 matching over 8 bases. After removal of 3 bases from V and 0 bases from J, the junction contained 0 bases not matched to a gene. The CDR3 is 14 residues long. From germline, CDR1 is KGHSH and CDR2 LQKENI. CDR3: CASSPRGLNTEAFF. The DNA read from the CDR3 is TGTGCCAGCTCACCCAGGGGGCTGAACACTGAA. The full variable domain, in which reference TRBV18 and TRBJ1-1 provide the parts outside the CDR3, is NAGVMQNPRHLVRRRGQEARLRCSPMKGHSHVYWYRQLPEEGLKFMVYLQKENIIDESGMPKERFSAEFPKEGPSILRIQQVVRGDSAAYFCASSPRGLNTEAFFGQGTRLTVV.

In the case of this clone: The read halts 3 residues ahead of the CDR3 end, with the missing end drawn from the germline J gene. V and J are TRBV5-1 and TRBJ2-3; possible D gene TRBD2, 6 bases. This CDR3 has 14 residues. V was clipped by 4 bases and J by 5 bases, with 14 bases between them. CDR1 is SGHRS and CDR2 is YFSETQ in the germline V gene. The CDR3: CASSPERAVDTQYF. CDR3 DNA (partial): TGCGCCAGCAGCCCAGAGCGGGCCGTAGATACG.